Each of the 5 T cell receptor beta chains below was sequenced from the same sample in a study of T cell responses to AZD1222 COVID-19 vaccine. Sequencing used immunoSEQ multiplex PCR; TCRdb keeps in-frame clones, though not all of them. Of about 30,000 clones detected, 70% to 90% appear once; the ten largest clones hold about 7.3%. Sequencing was performed on peripheral blood, taken on day 0 of AZD1222 vaccination. The receptors originated from an adult in good health.

This clone has only one observation. This rearrangement joins TRBV7-9 to TRBJ2-7, with no clear D. Looked up from germline, CDR1 is SEHNR and CDR2 is FQNEAQ (reference sequence). Trimming removed 4 bases at V and 5 bases at J, with 15 bases between. The CDR3 spans 14 residues. The CDR3 coding sequence is TGTGCCAGCAGCTCAGACGCCGGGCAGGACGAGCAGTACTTC. Its protein is CASSSDAGQDEQYF.

The V and J genes are TRBV3-1 (or the pseudogene TRBV3-2) and TRBJ2-7, with TRBD2 as a possible D gene (5 bases). This CDR3 region has 13 residues. V lost 1 base and J 4 bases, leaving 8 bases between the germline ends. Germline loops: CDR1 LGHDT, CDR2 YNNKEL (reference sequence). Here the CDR3 reads CASSQGRGYEQYF. CDR3 nucleotides: TGTGCCAGCAGCCAAGGGAGAGGGTACGAGCAGTACTTC.

The chain is built from TRBV3-1 (or the pseudogene TRBV3-2) and TRBJ1-2; D remains ambiguous. Germline V gene lookup returns CDR1 LGHDT and CDR2 YNNKEL (reference sequence). The CDR3 consists of 15 residues. The germline V and J ends were trimmed by 4 bases and 2 bases, with 14 bases remaining between them. The CDR3: CASSPRVGGNYGYTF. The DNA of the CDR3 is TGTGCCAGCAGCCCCCGTGTGGGAGGGAACTATGGCTACACCTTC.

The CDR3 loop reads CASSPRGANSGNTIYF. Written as DNA, the CDR3 is TGCGCCAGCAGCCCCCGGGGGGCTAACTCTGGAAACACCATATATTTT. The chain is built from TRBV4-1 and TRBJ1-3; perhaps TRBD1 as D (6 bases). The CDR3 is 16 residues long. Trimming cost V 4 bases and J 0 bases, with 13 bases left between them. Germline V gene sequence: CDR1 MGHRA, CDR2 YSYEKL.

The V gene is TRBV5-1, the J gene TRBJ2-5; D might be TRBD1 (5 bases). The germline gives CDR1 SGHRS, CDR2 YFSETQ. This CDR3 contains 15 residues. Trimming shortened V by 4 bases and J by 2 bases, and 15 bases separated the two germline ends. For the CDR3, the DNA is TGCGCCAGCAGCCCCTTGGTAGGGGCTCAAGAGACCCAGTACTTC. This codes for CASSPLVGAQETQYF.